This TCR beta chain was retrieved from a study of vaccination and CD4 T cells after COVID-19. Study background: Comprising six males and four females, the convalescent participants counted two Hispanic individuals among them.

This clonotype turned up a few times. Antigen unknown. At the Johns Hopkins FTIC core, DNA taken from cultured CD4+ T cells was sequenced by way of the Oncomine TCR Beta short-read assay. In TCRdb, the PCR reads were re-called with MiXCR into one record per CDR3 protein. The sample yields more than 9,000 distinct CDR3 sequences, roughly 60% seen once. Treatment of the sample: approximately nine-day PBMC culture with coronavirus spike peptide pools or control peptides (ViraFEST assay). Germline V lookup: CDR1 LNHNV, CDR2 YYDKDF (reference sequence). The CDR3 loop spans 12 amino acids. Deletions cut 2 bases from V and 5 bases from J, with 6 bases between.

The chain joins TRBV15 to TRBJ2-5; D is unclear. Sample: CD4+ T cells from blood, cultured in vitro. This clonotype was obtained from a human donor who had recovered from COVID-19. The DNA of the CDR3 is TGTGCCACCAGCAGACAAAAGGAGACCCAGTACTTC. Translating it yields CATSRQKETQYF.